This T cell receptor (beta chain) was sequenced for a study of technical replicates of blood from a few donors. Germline-derived CDR1 and CDR2 are MNHNS and SASEGT. The CDR3 contains 14 residues. V gave up 6 bases and J gave up 0 bases, with 9 bases separating them. Some clones are missing from TCRdb's copy, which holds only in-frame ones; the method was immunoSEQ multiplex PCR. The data hold 70,000 or so clones, with over 80% observed a single time. The receptor was isolated from a human donor in good health. Some clones in this sample may be carry-over from other donors' samples. This chain connects TRBV6-1 to TRBJ1-3, with D perhaps matching TRBD1 (6 bases). The sample was PBMCs. For the CDR3, the DNA is TGTGCCAGCAGGGGGGACATCTCTGGAAACACCATATATTTT. Translation gives CASRGDISGNTIYF.